The count of the clone carrying this T cell receptor (beta chain) is one. The antigen remains undetermined. This sample stems from a study of a mutant IDH1 vaccine in newly diagnosed glioma. Turning to the study itself: The first vaccination came 4-6 weeks after radiotherapy alone, or with temozolomide cycles. Earlier therapy was either radiotherapy, temozolomide, or both, and most got both. General study results and limits: Pseudoprogression apparently tracked independently of changes in top peripheral T cell clonotypes.

Time point in this sample: week 47, end of study. A 20-mer mutant IDH1 peptide at 300 ug was injected subcutaneously with topical imiquimod. This table comes from immunoSEQ multiplex PCR, and its TCRdb copy is limited to in-frame clones, with some not included. The sample has around 50,000 clones; around 85% are singletons. The CDR3 consists of 16 residues. Germline assignment: CDR1 SGHTA and CDR2 FQGNSA. V dropped 1 base and J dropped 5; count of bases not matched to a gene: 5. Sequencing was performed on PBMCs, taken from a glioma patient whose treatment included an IDH1 peptide vaccine. The chain joins TRBV7-2 to TRBJ2-5; 12 bases agree with TRBD2. The receptor was isolated from a woman in her thirties with glioma. Some clones in this sample may be carry-over from other donors' samples. The CDR3 coding sequence is TGTGCCAGCAGCTTAGGGCCGCTAGCGGGAGGGGAGACCCAGTACTTC. The encoded protein is CASSLGPLAGGETQYF.